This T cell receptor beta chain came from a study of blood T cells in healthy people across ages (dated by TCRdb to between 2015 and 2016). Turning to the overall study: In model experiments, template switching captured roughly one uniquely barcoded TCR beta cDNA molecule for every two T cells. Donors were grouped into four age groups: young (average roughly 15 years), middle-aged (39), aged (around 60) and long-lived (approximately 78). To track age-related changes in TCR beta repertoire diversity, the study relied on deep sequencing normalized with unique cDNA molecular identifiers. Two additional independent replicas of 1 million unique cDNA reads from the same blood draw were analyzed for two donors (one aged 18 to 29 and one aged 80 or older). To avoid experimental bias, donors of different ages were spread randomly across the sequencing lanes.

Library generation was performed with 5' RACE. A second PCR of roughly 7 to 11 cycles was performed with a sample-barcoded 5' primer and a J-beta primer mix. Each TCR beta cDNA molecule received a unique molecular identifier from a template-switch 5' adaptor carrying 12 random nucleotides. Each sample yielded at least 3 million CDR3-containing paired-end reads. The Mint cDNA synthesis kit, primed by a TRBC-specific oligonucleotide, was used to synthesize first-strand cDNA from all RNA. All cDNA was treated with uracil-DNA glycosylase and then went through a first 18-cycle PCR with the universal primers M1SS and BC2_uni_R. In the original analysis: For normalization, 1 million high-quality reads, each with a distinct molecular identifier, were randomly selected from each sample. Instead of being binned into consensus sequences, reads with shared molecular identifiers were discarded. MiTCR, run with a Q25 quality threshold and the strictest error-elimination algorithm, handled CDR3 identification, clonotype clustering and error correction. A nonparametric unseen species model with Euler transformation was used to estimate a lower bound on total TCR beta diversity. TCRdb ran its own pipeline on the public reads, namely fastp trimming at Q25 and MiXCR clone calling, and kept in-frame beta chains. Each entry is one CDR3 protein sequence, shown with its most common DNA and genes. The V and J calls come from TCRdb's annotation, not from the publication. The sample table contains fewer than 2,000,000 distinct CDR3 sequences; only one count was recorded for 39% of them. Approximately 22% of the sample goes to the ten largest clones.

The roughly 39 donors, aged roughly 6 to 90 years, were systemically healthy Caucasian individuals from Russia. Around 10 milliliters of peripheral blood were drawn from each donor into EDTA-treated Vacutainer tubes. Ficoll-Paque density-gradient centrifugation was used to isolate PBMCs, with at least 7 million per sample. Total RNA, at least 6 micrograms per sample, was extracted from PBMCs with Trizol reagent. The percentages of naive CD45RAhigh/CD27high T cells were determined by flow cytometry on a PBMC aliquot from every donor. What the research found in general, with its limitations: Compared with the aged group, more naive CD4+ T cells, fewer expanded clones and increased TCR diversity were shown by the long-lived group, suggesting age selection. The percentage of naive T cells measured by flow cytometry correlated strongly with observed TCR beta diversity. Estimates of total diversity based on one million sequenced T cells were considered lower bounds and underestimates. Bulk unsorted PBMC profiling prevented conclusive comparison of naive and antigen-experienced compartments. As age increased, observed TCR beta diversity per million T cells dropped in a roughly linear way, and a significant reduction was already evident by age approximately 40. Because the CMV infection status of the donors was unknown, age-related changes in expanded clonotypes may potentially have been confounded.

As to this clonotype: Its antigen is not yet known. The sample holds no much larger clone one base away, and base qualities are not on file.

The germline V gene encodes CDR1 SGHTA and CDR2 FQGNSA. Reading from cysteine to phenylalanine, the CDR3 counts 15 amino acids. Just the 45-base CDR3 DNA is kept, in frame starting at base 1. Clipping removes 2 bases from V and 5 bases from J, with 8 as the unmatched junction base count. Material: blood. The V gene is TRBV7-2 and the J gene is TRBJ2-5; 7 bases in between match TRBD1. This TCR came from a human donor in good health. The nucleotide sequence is TGTGCCAGCAGCTTAAACAGGGGTGGTGGGGAGACCCAGTACTTC. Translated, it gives CASSLNRGGGETQYF. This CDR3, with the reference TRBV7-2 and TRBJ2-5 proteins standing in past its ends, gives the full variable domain GAGVSQSPSNKVTEKGKDVELRCDPISGHTALYWYRQSLGQGLEFLIYFQGNSAPDKSGLPSDRFSAERTGGSVSTLTIQRTQQEDSAVYLCASSLNRGGGETQYFGPGTRLLVL.